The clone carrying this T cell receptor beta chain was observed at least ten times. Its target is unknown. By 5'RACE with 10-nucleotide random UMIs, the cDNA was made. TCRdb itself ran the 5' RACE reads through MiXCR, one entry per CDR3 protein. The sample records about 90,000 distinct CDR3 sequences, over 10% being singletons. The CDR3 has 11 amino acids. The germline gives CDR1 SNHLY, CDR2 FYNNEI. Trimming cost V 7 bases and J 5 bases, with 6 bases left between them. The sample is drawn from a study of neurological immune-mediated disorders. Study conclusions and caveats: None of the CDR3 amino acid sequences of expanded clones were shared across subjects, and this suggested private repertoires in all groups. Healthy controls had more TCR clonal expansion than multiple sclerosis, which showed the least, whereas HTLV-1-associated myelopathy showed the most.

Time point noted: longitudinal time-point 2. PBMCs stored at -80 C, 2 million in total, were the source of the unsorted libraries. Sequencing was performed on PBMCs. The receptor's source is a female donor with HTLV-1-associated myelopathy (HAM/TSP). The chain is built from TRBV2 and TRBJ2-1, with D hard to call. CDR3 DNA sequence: TGTGCCAGCACCTATCACAATGAGCAGTTCTTC. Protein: CASTYHNEQFF.